A selection of T cell receptor beta chains follows, all from one sample in a study of T cell changes during pregnancy in multiple sclerosis. TCRdb keeps only in-frame clones here, not all; method: immunoSEQ multiplex PCR. The table shows 90,000 to 100,000 clones, with roughly nine tenths occurring only once. The material was peripheral blood, obtained in the first trimester of pregnancy. Receptor source: a female donor with multiple sclerosis, enrolled in a pregnancy study. The CDR3 runs from the conserved cysteine through the conserved F or W. Fields, in order: V gene, D gene, CDR3 length, clone size, J gene, CDR3 protein, CDR3 DNA. D genes are given only for firm matches. Clone size appears in some rows only: once, few, many, or a class for an expanded clone.

v_gene: TRBV18; d_gene: NA; len: 13; abundance: NA; j_gene: TRBJ2-3; CDR3aa: CASSARDADTQYF; CDR3nt: TGTGCCAGCTCAGCCCGGGATGCAGATACGCAGTATTTT
v_gene: TRBV7-2; d_gene: TRBD1; len: 14; abundance: NA; j_gene: TRBJ1-2; CDR3aa: CASSLGQGGWGYTF; CDR3nt: TGTGCCAGCAGCTTAGGACAGGGCGGGTGGGGCTACACCTTC
v_gene: TRBV4-1; d_gene: TRBD1; len: 15; abundance: NA; j_gene: TRBJ2-1; CDR3aa: CASSQWTGDYNEQFF; CDR3nt: TGCGCCAGCAGCCAGTGGACAGGGGACTACAATGAGCAGTTCTTC
v_gene: TRBV30; d_gene: NA; len: 12; abundance: NA; j_gene: TRBJ1-1; CDR3aa: CAWSAYGPEAFF; CDR3nt: TGTGCCTGGAGTGCCTATGGTCCTGAAGCTTTCTTT
v_gene: TRBV13; d_gene: NA; len: 21; abundance: NA; j_gene: TRBJ2-6; CDR3aa: CASSSPGLRYPPSSGANVLTF; CDR3nt: TGTGCCAGCAGCTCCCCGGGACTCCGCTACCCTCCAAGCTCTGGGGCCAACGTCCTGACTTTC
v_gene: TRBV7-2; d_gene: NA; len: 14; abundance: NA; j_gene: TRBJ2-5; CDR3aa: CASSHSRTQDTQYF; CDR3nt: TGTGCCAGCAGCCACAGCCGTACCCAAGACACCCAGTACTTC
v_gene: TRBV7-9; d_gene: TRBD2; len: 16; abundance: NA; j_gene: TRBJ2-5; CDR3aa: CASSPALAGGPETQYF; CDR3nt: TGTGCCAGCAGCCCTGCCCTAGCGGGAGGGCCGGAGACCCAGTACTTC
v_gene: TRBV7-2; d_gene: NA; len: 13; abundance: NA; j_gene: TRBJ1-3; CDR3aa: CASSLGSGNTIYF; CDR3nt: TGTGCCAGCAGCTTAGGGAGTGGAAACACCATATATTTT
v_gene: TRBV27; d_gene: TRBD1; len: 14; abundance: few; j_gene: TRBJ2-7; CDR3aa: CASSSAPTGGEQYF; CDR3nt: TGTGCCAGCAGTTCGGCGCCGACAGGGGGCGAGCAGTACTTC
v_gene: TRBV7-9; d_gene: TRBD2; len: 15; abundance: NA; j_gene: TRBJ2-7; CDR3aa: CASSRKASGDYEQYF; CDR3nt: TGTGCCAGCAGCCGCAAGGCTAGCGGAGACTACGAGCAGTACTTC
v_gene: TRBV14; d_gene: NA; len: 14; abundance: NA; j_gene: TRBJ2-7; CDR3aa: CASSRQGNPYEQYF; CDR3nt: TGTGCCAGCAGCAGGCAGGGGAACCCCTACGAGCAGTACTTC
v_gene: TRBV6-6; d_gene: TRBD2; len: 16; abundance: NA; j_gene: TRBJ2-1; CDR3aa: CASSGTSGRPYNEQFF; CDR3nt: TGTGCCAGCAGCGGTACTAGCGGGAGACCTTACAATGAGCAGTTCTTC
v_gene: TRBV28; d_gene: NA; len: 12; abundance: NA; j_gene: TRBJ1-1; CDR3aa: CASSIRGTEAFF; CDR3nt: TGTGCCAGCAGTATTAGAGGGACTGAAGCTTTCTTT
v_gene: TRBV19; d_gene: TRBD1; len: 14; abundance: NA; j_gene: TRBJ1-4; CDR3aa: CASSMGTAREKLFF; CDR3nt: TGTGCCAGTAGTATGGGGACAGCTCGTGAAAAACTGTTTTTT
v_gene: TRBV7-3; d_gene: NA; len: 13; abundance: NA; j_gene: TRBJ1-1; CDR3aa: CASSFTGRTEAFF; CDR3nt: TGTGCCAGCAGCTTCACAGGGCGAACTGAAGCTTTCTTT
v_gene: TRBV11-2; d_gene: NA; len: 15; abundance: NA; j_gene: TRBJ2-7; CDR3aa: CASSLARGTVYEQYF; CDR3nt: TGTGCCAGCAGCTTAGCCAGAGGGACTGTCTACGAGCAGTACTTC
v_gene: TRBV7-9; d_gene: NA; len: 14; abundance: NA; j_gene: TRBJ2-2; CDR3aa: CASSSYTGTGELFF; CDR3nt: TGTGCCAGCAGCTCTTATACAGGGACCGGGGAGCTGTTTTTT
v_gene: TRBV28; d_gene: NA; len: 16; abundance: once; j_gene: TRBJ2-1; CDR3aa: CASSSGRRGYYNEQFF; CDR3nt: TGTGCCAGCAGTTCCGGTAGGCGGGGATACTACAATGAGCAGTTCTTC
v_gene: TRBV5-1; d_gene: NA; len: 15; abundance: NA; j_gene: TRBJ2-3; CDR3aa: CASSLVGVGVDTQYF; CDR3nt: TGCGCCAGCAGCTTGGTGGGAGTTGGAGTGGATACGCAGTATTTT
v_gene: TRBV6-1; d_gene: TRBD1; len: 14; abundance: NA; j_gene: TRBJ2-5; CDR3aa: CASSEGRGRETQYF; CDR3nt: TGTGCCAGCAGTGAAGGCAGGGGGCGAGAGACCCAGTACTTC
v_gene: TRBV5-1; d_gene: NA; len: 15; abundance: NA; j_gene: TRBJ2-5; CDR3aa: CASSLATGPQETQYF; CDR3nt: TGCGCCAGCAGCTTGGCCACAGGCCCCCAAGAGACCCAGTACTTC
v_gene: TRBV28; d_gene: NA; len: 14; abundance: NA; j_gene: TRBJ1-4; CDR3aa: CASIGQTGGAKLFF; CDR3nt: TGTGCCAGCATCGGTCAAACGGGGGGCGCAAAACTGTTTTTT
v_gene: TRBV30; d_gene: NA; len: 12; abundance: once; j_gene: TRBJ2-7; CDR3aa: CAWETESYEQYF; CDR3nt: TGTGCCTGGGAGACAGAATCCTACGAGCAGTACTTC
v_gene: TRBV27; d_gene: TRBD1; len: 12; abundance: NA; j_gene: TRBJ2-2; CDR3aa: CASSHRGGELFF; CDR3nt: TGTGCCAGCAGTCACAGGGGCGGGGAGCTGTTTTTT
v_gene: TRBV5-1; d_gene: NA; len: 15; abundance: once; j_gene: TRBJ2-2; CDR3aa: CASSLASGNTGELFF; CDR3nt: TGCGCCAGCAGCTTGGCCTCGGGGAACACCGGGGAGCTGTTTTTT
v_gene: TRBV4-2; d_gene: NA; len: 12; abundance: NA; j_gene: TRBJ1-2; CDR3aa: CASSQDFSGYTF; CDR3nt: TGTGCCAGCAGCCAAGACTTCTCGGGCTACACCTTC
v_gene: TRBV7-2; d_gene: TRBD1; len: 13; abundance: NA; j_gene: TRBJ1-1; CDR3aa: CASSFRTGTEAFF; CDR3nt: TGTGCCAGCAGCTTTCGGACAGGGACTGAAGCTTTCTTT
v_gene: TRBV5-4; d_gene: NA; len: 17; abundance: NA; j_gene: TRBJ1-1; CDR3aa: CASSSSPGRRVGTEAFF; CDR3nt: TGTGCCAGCAGCTCCTCTCCAGGGAGGAGGGTAGGTACTGAAGCTTTCTTT
v_gene: TRBV13; d_gene: NA; len: 14; abundance: NA; j_gene: TRBJ2-7; CDR3aa: CASSFGLPGYEQYF; CDR3nt: TGTGCCAGCAGCTTCGGACTACCCGGCTACGAGCAGTACTTC
v_gene: TRBV19; d_gene: TRBD1; len: 12; abundance: NA; j_gene: TRBJ1-2; CDR3aa: CASNNRGRGYTF; CDR3nt: TGTGCCAGTAATAACAGGGGACGTGGCTACACCTTC
v_gene: TRBV28; d_gene: TRBD1; len: 16; abundance: NA; j_gene: TRBJ1-2; CDR3aa: CASSFPPGQGNYGYTF; CDR3nt: TGTGCCAGCAGTTTCCCCCCGGGACAGGGGAACTATGGCTACACCTTC
v_gene: TRBV7-9; d_gene: TRBD2; len: 16; abundance: NA; j_gene: TRBJ2-2; CDR3aa: CASSLAPGGLTGELFF; CDR3nt: TGTGCCAGCAGCTTAGCACCGGGGGGGCTGACCGGGGAGCTGTTTTTT
v_gene: TRBV27; d_gene: TRBD1; len: 13; abundance: NA; j_gene: TRBJ1-2; CDR3aa: CASSFQQGYGYTF; CDR3nt: TGTGCCAGCAGTTTCCAACAGGGGTATGGCTACACCTTC
v_gene: TRBV7-9; d_gene: NA; len: 14; abundance: NA; j_gene: TRBJ2-5; CDR3aa: CASSPPAQSETQYF; CDR3nt: TGTGCCAGCAGCCCTCCCGCGCAAAGCGAGACCCAGTACTTC
v_gene: TRBV29-1; d_gene: NA; len: 14; abundance: once; j_gene: TRBJ2-7; CDR3aa: CSVEDGAGLYEQYF; CDR3nt: TGCAGCGTTGAAGATGGAGCGGGCTTGTACGAGCAGTACTTC
v_gene: TRBV4-3; d_gene: TRBD2; len: 17; abundance: NA; j_gene: TRBJ2-5; CDR3aa: CASSQELAGGFGETQYF; CDR3nt: TGCGCCAGCAGCCAAGAGCTAGCGGGAGGATTTGGAGAGACCCAGTACTTC
v_gene: TRBV4-3; d_gene: TRBD1; len: 13; abundance: NA; j_gene: TRBJ1-2; CDR3aa: CASSADRGHGYTF; CDR3nt: TGCGCCAGCAGCGCGGACAGGGGGCATGGCTACACCTTC
v_gene: TRBV5-5; d_gene: NA; len: 14; abundance: once; j_gene: TRBJ2-7; CDR3aa: CASSNPGQPYEQYF; CDR3nt: TGTGCCAGCAGCAACCCTGGACAGCCTTACGAGCAGTACTTC
v_gene: TRBV6-1; d_gene: TRBD2; len: 15; abundance: NA; j_gene: TRBJ2-7; CDR3aa: CASSLTSGSPYEQYF; CDR3nt: TGTGCCAGCAGTCTTACTAGCGGGAGCCCCTACGAGCAGTACTTC
v_gene: TRBV19; d_gene: NA; len: 14; abundance: few; j_gene: TRBJ2-2; CDR3aa: CASSIFLNTGELFF; CDR3nt: TGTGCCAGTAGTATTTTCTTGAACACCGGGGAGCTGTTTTTT
v_gene: TRBV11-2; d_gene: TRBD2; len: 15; abundance: few; j_gene: TRBJ2-7; CDR3aa: CASSPRLAGVFEQYF; CDR3nt: TGTGCCAGCAGCCCTAGACTAGCGGGAGTGTTCGAGCAGTACTTC
v_gene: TRBV21-1; d_gene: NA; len: 15; abundance: NA; j_gene: TRBJ1-4; CDR3aa: CASWRGTGYYEKLFF; CDR3nt: TGTGCCAGCTGGAGGGGGACAGGGTATTATGAAAAACTGTTTTTT
v_gene: TRBV13; d_gene: NA; len: 14; abundance: NA; j_gene: TRBJ1-5; CDR3aa: CASSLRGSLQPQHF; CDR3nt: TGTGCCAGCAGCTTAAGAGGGTCTCTTCAGCCCCAGCATTTT
v_gene: TRBV30; d_gene: NA; len: 13; abundance: few; j_gene: TRBJ1-1; CDR3aa: CAWSVHVNTEAFF; CDR3nt: TGTGCCTGGAGTGTACATGTGAACACTGAAGCTTTCTTT
v_gene: TRBV27; d_gene: NA; len: 13; abundance: once; j_gene: TRBJ1-1; CDR3aa: CASSFGLNTEAFF; CDR3nt: TGTGCCAGCAGTTTCGGTTTGAACACTGAAGCTTTCTTT
v_gene: TRBV6-5; d_gene: NA; len: 12; abundance: NA; j_gene: TRBJ2-5; CDR3aa: CASSESWETQYF; CDR3nt: TGTGCCAGCAGCGAGTCATGGGAGACCCAGTACTTC
v_gene: TRBV11-2; d_gene: TRBD2; len: 16; abundance: NA; j_gene: TRBJ2-7; CDR3aa: CASSLIRAGGNGEQYF; CDR3nt: TGTGCCAGCAGCTTAATACGAGCGGGAGGGAATGGCGAGCAGTACTTC
v_gene: TRBV29-1; d_gene: TRBD2; len: 17; abundance: NA; j_gene: TRBJ2-7; CDR3aa: CSVEDPSLAGGLYEQYF; CDR3nt: TGCAGCGTTGAAGATCCATCCTTAGCGGGAGGGTTGTACGAGCAGTACTTC
v_gene: TRBV7-9; d_gene: TRBD1; len: 14; abundance: NA; j_gene: TRBJ2-5; CDR3aa: CASSLTGGKETQYF; CDR3nt: TGTGCCAGCAGCTTAACAGGGGGCAAGGAGACCCAGTACTTC
v_gene: TRBV10-2; d_gene: NA; len: 15; abundance: NA; j_gene: TRBJ2-7; CDR3aa: CASSSGGASSYEQYF; CDR3nt: TGCGCCAGCAGTTCTGGGGGGGCTAGCTCCTACGAGCAGTACTTC
v_gene: TRBV5-1; d_gene: TRBD1; len: 16; abundance: NA; j_gene: TRBJ1-4; CDR3aa: CASSAGQPKTNEKLFF; CDR3nt: TGCGCCAGCAGCGCGGGACAGCCTAAAACTAATGAAAAACTGTTTTTT
v_gene: TRBV27; d_gene: NA; len: 16; abundance: NA; j_gene: TRBJ2-7; CDR3aa: CASSLSVGTTSYEQYF; CDR3nt: TGTGCCAGCAGTTTATCCGTAGGGACAACGAGCTACGAGCAGTACTTC
v_gene: TRBV19; d_gene: TRBD1; len: 14; abundance: NA; j_gene: TRBJ1-1; CDR3aa: CASSNQGAWTEAFF; CDR3nt: TGTGCCAGTAGTAACCAGGGGGCATGGACTGAAGCTTTCTTT
v_gene: TRBV5-1; d_gene: NA; len: 12; abundance: NA; j_gene: TRBJ2-7; CDR3aa: CASSTGQYEQYF; CDR3nt: TGCGCCAGCAGCACCGGACAGTACGAGCAGTACTTC
v_gene: TRBV19; d_gene: NA; len: 12; abundance: NA; j_gene: TRBJ1-5; CDR3aa: CVSGGVGQPQHF; CDR3nt: TGTGTTTCGGGCGGGGTGGGACAGCCCCAGCATTTT
v_gene: TRBV5-6; d_gene: TRBD2; len: 17; abundance: NA; j_gene: TRBJ2-2; CDR3aa: CASSLIASGTNTGELFF; CDR3nt: TGTGCCAGCAGCTTGATAGCTAGCGGGACGAACACCGGGGAGCTGTTTTTT
v_gene: TRBV7-3; d_gene: TRBD2; len: 15; abundance: NA; j_gene: TRBJ2-1; CDR3aa: CASRLGSGSGNEQFF; CDR3nt: TGTGCCAGCAGACTGGGGAGCGGGAGTGGAAATGAGCAGTTCTTC